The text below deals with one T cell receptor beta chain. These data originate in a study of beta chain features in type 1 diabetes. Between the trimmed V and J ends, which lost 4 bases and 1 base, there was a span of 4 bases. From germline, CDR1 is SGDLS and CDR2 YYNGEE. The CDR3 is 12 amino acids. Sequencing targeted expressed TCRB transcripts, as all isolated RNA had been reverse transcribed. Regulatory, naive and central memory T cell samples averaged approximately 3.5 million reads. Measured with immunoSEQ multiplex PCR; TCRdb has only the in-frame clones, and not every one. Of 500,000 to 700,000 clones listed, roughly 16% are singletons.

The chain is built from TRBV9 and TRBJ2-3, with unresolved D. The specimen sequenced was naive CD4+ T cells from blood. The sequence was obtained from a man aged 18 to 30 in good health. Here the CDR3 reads CASSKGTDTQYF. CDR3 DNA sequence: TGTGCCAGCAGCAAAGGCACAGATACGCAGTATTTT.